This T cell receptor beta chain derives from a study of T cells in Graves' hyperthyroidism and ophthalmopathy. Researchers took RNA transcripts and amplified the TCR beta CDR3 regions from them. In the first-round RT-PCR of the TCR CDR3, the HTBI primer set was used. Using its own MiXCR run on the multiplex PCR reads, TCRdb lists one record per CDR3 protein. The data contain about 610,000 distinct CDR3 sequences, 40% to 55% of them singletons. The V gene end was trimmed by 3 bases and the J gene end by 7 bases; junction bases not matched to a gene: 8. The length of the CDR3 is 14 residues. Germline CDR1 SGHNT, CDR2 YENEEA. Concerning this clonotype: Its matching antigen is unknown.

Study observations and caveats: Ophthalmopathy was separated from stable hyperthyroidism by a 13 V-J model. Model-based prediction identified ophthalmopathy a median roughly 5.9 months prior to its onset.

The chain couples TRBV11-3 to TRBJ2-7; 8 bases match TRBD2. The origin of this receptor is a young woman with Graves' hyperthyroidism. The sequencing sample was made of peripheral blood or thyroid tissue (not recorded which). The CDR3 is CASSLAGGYDEQYF. As DNA, the CDR3 is TGTGCCAGCAGCTTGGCGGGAGGATACGATGAGCAGTACTTC.